The sequence of this T cell receptor beta chain was determined in a study of blood T cells in healthy people across ages. Germline V lookup: CDR1 MNHEY, CDR2 SMNVEV (reference sequence). This CDR3 contains 15 residues. A second PCR of about 6 to 12 cycles used a sample-barcoded 5' primer and a J-beta primer mix. Each single sample gave us at least 2.5 million CDR3-containing paired-end reads. TCRdb ran MiXCR on the 5' RACE reads and lists one entry per CDR3 protein. The table has under 850,000 distinct CDR3 sequences, 35% to 40% seen once. Study-wide points: CMV status of donors was not determined, possibly confounding expanded clonotype changes.

As to this clonotype: Its antigen remains unidentified. The junction differs from germline at one of its ends, possibly a read error.

Material for sequencing was blood. This TCR derives from a young man in good health. The chain recombines TRBV27 with TRBJ2-1, with TRBD2 matching over 8 bases. CDR3 sequence reads: CANSFSGGGNNEQFF. In DNA, the CDR3 is TGTGCCAACAGTTTCAGCGGGGGTGGGAACAATGAGCAGTTCTTC.